Listed here are 22 T cell receptor beta chains from one sample, sequenced in a study of Ad26.COV2.S vaccination and SARS-CoV-2 variants. Some clones are missing from TCRdb's copy, which holds only in-frame ones; the method was immunoSEQ multiplex PCR. The table has 400,000 or so clones, less than 90% seen once; the top ten hold under 3.5%. Stated treatment: about 20 received Ad26.COV2.S at low or high dose, single or two shots; about five received placebo; per-sample allocation not given. Collection of the samples took place on day 63 after the first injection of vaccine or placebo. This sample comprised peripheral blood, obtained in a trial of Ad26.COV2.S vaccine versus placebo. These TCRs come from a person between 18 and 60 years old who received the Ad26.COV2.S COVID-19 vaccine or a placebo.

The rearrangement links TRBV7-8 to TRBJ2-2, with D uncertain. The CDR3 runs to 14 residues. Germline V CDR1 and CDR2: SGHVS, FQNEAQ. V was clipped by 1 base and J by 6 bases, with 9 bases between them. In nucleotides, the CDR3 is TGTGCCAGCAGCTTAGGTCTAGGGCCCGGGGAGCTGTTTTTT. Protein product: CASSLGLGPGELFF. The full variable domain, completed using reference TRBV7-8 and TRBJ2-2, is GAGVSQSPRYKVAKRGQDVALRCDPISGHVSLFWYQQALGQGPEFLTYFQNEAQLDKSGLPSDRFFAERPEGSVSTLKIQRTQQEDSAVYLCASSLGLGPGELFFGEGSRLTVL.

The V call is TRBV9, the J call TRBJ1-2; a weak D match, TRBD1 (5 bases). The CDR3 loop spans 13 amino acids. Trimming took 1 base from V and 4 from J, leaving 8 bases between them. In germline, CDR1 is SGDLS, CDR2 YYNGEE. The CDR3 region has the DNA TGTGCCAGCAGCGTAACAGACAGCTATGGCTACACCTTC. Translating it yields CASSVTDSYGYTF. Filled out from reference TRBV9 and TRBJ1-2, the complete variable domain reads DSGVTQTPKHLITATGQRVTLRCSPRSGDLSVYWYQQSLDQGLQFLIQYYNGEERAKGNILERFSAQQFPDLHSELNLSSLELGDSALYFCASSVTDSYGYTFGSGTRLTVV.

V is TRBV2 and J is TRBJ2-7; D is possibly TRBD1 or TRBD2 (5 bases each). Trimming took 6 bases from V and 3 from J, leaving 12 bases between them. This CDR3 spans 13 amino acids. Germline loops: CDR1 SNHLY, CDR2 FYNNEI. In nucleotides, the CDR3 is TGTGCCAGCAGCGGGACGGGATACTACGAGCAGTACTTC. Its translation is CASSGTGYYEQYF.

V and J are TRBV6-1 and TRBJ1-2, with TRBD1 matching 10 bases. CDR3 length: 18 amino acids. The germline V gene has CDR1 MNHNS and CDR2 SASEGT. V gave up 2 bases and J gave up 8 bases; unmatched junction bases: 17. The CDR3 reads CASSEYFGTGVFSKGYTF. The DNA for the CDR3 is TGTGCCAGCAGTGAATATTTTGGGACAGGGGTTTTTTCTAAGGGCTACACCTTC.

This clone has a single count. The rearrangement links TRBV18 to TRBJ2-3; 8 bases are shared with TRBD1. This CDR3 has 16 amino acids. With 1 base clipped from V and 2 bases from J, the junction kept 5 bases outside the gene matches. Germline V lookup: CDR1 KGHSH, CDR2 LQKENI. CDR3 sequence reads: CASSPRYRGITDTQYF. The CDR3, as DNA: TGTGCCAGCTCACCACGGTACAGGGGGATCACAGATACGCAGTATTTT.

The V and J genes are TRBV5-6 and TRBJ1-3, with a weak D call TRBD1 (6 bases). Germline V lookup: CDR1 SGHDT, CDR2 YYEEEE. V was trimmed by 2 bases and J by 2 bases, leaving 8 bases between them. CDR3 length: 14 residues. This chain's CDR3 is CASSLAGAGNTIYF. The CDR3 DNA sequence: TGTGCCAGCAGCTTAGCAGGGGCTGGAAACACCATATATTTT.

This chain joins TRBV13 and TRBJ1-5; TRBD1 aligns across 10 bases. Germline lookup yields CDR1 PRHDT and CDR2 FYEKMQ (reference sequence). The V segment lost 3 bases and the J segment 4 bases; nucleotides outside the gene matches: 3. The CDR3 has 15 amino acids. The CDR3 region has the DNA TGTGCCAGCAGCTTCCGGGACAGGGGAAATCAGCCCCAGCATTTT. Encoded protein: CASSFRDRGNQPQHF.

V usage is TRBV5-1 and J usage is TRBJ1-4; D might be TRBD1 (6 bases). CDR3 length: 15 residues. Germline V gene sequence: CDR1 SGHRS, CDR2 YFSETQ. The V end lost 0 bases, the J end lost 4 bases, and 10 bases lay between the germline ends. The CDR3 DNA sequence: TGCGCCAGCAGCTTGGAGGGCAGGGGTAATGAAAAACTGTTTTTT. This encodes CASSLEGRGNEKLFF.

This rearrangement joins TRBV5-6 to TRBJ2-7, with TRBD1 matching 11 bases. The germline gives CDR1 SGHDT, CDR2 YYEEEE. The CDR3 has 15 amino acids. Trimming removed 5 bases from V and 2 bases from J; junction bases left unmatched: 6. CDR3 sequence (DNA): TGTGCCAGCAGAACTCCGGGACAGGGGGCCTACGAGCAGTACTTC. Its translation: CASRTPGQGAYEQYF.

This clone was seen just once. The chain has TRBV19 and TRBJ1-3; tentative D call: TRBD1 (5 bases). CDR1 LNHDA and CDR2 SQIVND come from the germline V gene (reference sequence). Trimming removed 4 bases from V and 0 bases from J, with 7 bases in between. The CDR3 loop spans 14 amino acids. CDR3 coding DNA: TGTGCCAGTAGTACGGGACTCTCTGGAAACACCATATATTTT. It translates to CASSTGLSGNTIYF.

The J gene is TRBJ2-2, the V gene TRBV19, with no clear D. The V gene lost 9 bases and the J gene lost 4 bases, with 18 bases spanning the gap. Germline lookup yields CDR1 LNHDA and CDR2 SQIVND (reference sequence). CDR3 length equals 15 residues. The CDR3, as DNA: TGTGCCAGCCGTTTAAGGCAGTATAGCACCGGGGAGCTGTTTTTT. Translated, it gives CASRLRQYSTGELFF. Full variable domain (missing parts from reference TRBV19 and TRBJ2-2): DGGITQSPKYLFRKEGQNVTLSCEQNLNHDAMYWYRQDPGQGLRLIYYSQIVNDFQKGDIAEGYSVSREKKESFPLTVTSAQKNPTAFYLCASRLRQYSTGELFFGEGSRLTVL.

The chain recombines TRBV29-1 with TRBJ1-1; D is undetermined. This CDR3 has 14 residues. V lost 4 bases and J lost 0, with 12 bases in between. Germline assignment: CDR1 SQVTM and CDR2 ANQGSEA. The CDR3 reads CSVGRTGMNTEAFF. The CDR3 region has the DNA TGCAGCGTTGGACGGACCGGGATGAACACTGAAGCTTTCTTT.

V usage is TRBV4-1 and J usage is TRBJ2-1, with 12 bases fitting TRBD2. After removal of 5 bases from V and 8 bases from J, the junction contained 7 bases not matched to a gene. Germline CDR1 and CDR2: MGHRA and YSYEKL. This CDR3 has 15 residues. CDR3 nucleotides: TGCGCCAGCAGCTCGAGACTAGCGGGGGTGTATGAGCAGTTCTTC. Encoded protein: CASSSRLAGVYEQFF.

The chain combines TRBV6-4 with TRBJ1-5, with D possibly TRBD1 on 5 matching bases. The V gene's germline CDR1 is MRHNA and CDR2 SNTAGT. The CDR3 runs to 17 residues. Trimming cost V 6 bases and J 2 bases, with 20 bases left between them. CDR3 region: CASRDSLKTLGNQPQHF. The CDR3, as DNA: TGTGCCAGCAGAGACAGCCTGAAGACCCTCGGCAATCAGCCCCAGCATTTT.

The CDR3 coding sequence is TGTGCCTGGTCCGGGACAGGATCTTACGAGCAGTACTTC. Translation: CAWSGTGSYEQYF. This chain links TRBV30 with TRBJ2-7; 8 bases are a match to TRBD1. V lost 5 bases and J lost 4; bases outside the gene matches: 7. Germline CDR1 GTSNPN, CDR2 SVGIG (reference sequence). The CDR3 totals 13 residues. The full variable domain, its missing parts supplied by reference TRBV30 and TRBJ2-7, is SQTIHQWPATLVQPVGSPLSLECTVEGTSNPNLYWYRQAAGRGLQLLFYSVGIGQISSEVPQNLSASRPQDRQFILSSKKLLLSDSGFYLCAWSGTGSYEQYFGPGTRLTVT.

This chain joins TRBV6-5 and TRBJ2-5; D is perhaps TRBD1 (6 bases). The CDR3 is 14 residues long. V lost 2 bases and J 1 base, leaving 8 bases between the germline ends. The germline V gene encodes CDR1 MNHEY and CDR2 SVGAGI. DNA for the CDR3: TGTGCCAGCAGTTACACACAGGGCCAAGAGACCCAGTACTTC. Residues: CASSYTQGQETQYF.

The rearrangement links TRBV6-2 or TRBV6-3 to TRBJ2-3; D perhaps matches TRBD2 (5 bases). Per the germline V gene, CDR1 is MNHEY and CDR2 is SVGEGT. CDR3 length equals 14 residues. V was pared by 6 bases and J by 1 base, with 11 bases between. The CDR3 coding sequence is TGTGCCAGCAGATACAGCGGCCGCACAGATACGCAGTATTTT. This codes for CASRYSGRTDTQYF.

The chain couples TRBV5-1 to TRBJ1-1; a possible D gene is TRBD1 (5 bases). Trimming took 0 bases from V and 1 from J, leaving 10 bases between them. This CDR3 has 15 residues. The germline CDR1 and CDR2 sequences are SGHRS and YFSETQ. This CDR3 is CASSLESRENTEAFF. CDR3 DNA sequence: TGCGCCAGCAGCTTGGAAAGCAGGGAGAACACTGAAGCTTTCTTT.

This sequence joins TRBV4-3 and TRBJ2-3; TRBD1 or TRBD2 may be the D gene (6 bases each). Trimming took 1 base from V and 3 from J, leaving 14 bases between them. The CDR3 runs 16 residues. Germline loops: CDR1 LGHNA, CDR2 YSLEER. CDR3 residues: CASSQGTGGGTDTQYF. For the CDR3, the DNA is TGCGCCAGCAGCCAAGGGACCGGGGGCGGGACAGATACGCAGTATTTT.

The J gene is TRBJ1-2, the V gene TRBV5-1, with 9 positions matching TRBD1. CDR3 size: 14 residues. The germline V gene has CDR1 SGHRS and CDR2 YFSETQ. With 4 bases clipped from V and 5 bases from J, the junction kept 6 bases outside the gene matches. The CDR3 sequence: CASSETGQGYGYTF. CDR3 DNA sequence: TGCGCCAGCAGCGAAACGGGACAGGGTTATGGCTACACCTTC.

The chain is built from TRBV5-6 and TRBJ1-2, with 8 bases that match TRBD1. After removal of 3 bases from V and 3 bases from J, the junction contained 4 bases not matched to a gene. This CDR3 has 14 residues. Germline CDR1 SGHDT, CDR2 YYEEEE. The CDR3 region has the DNA TGTGCCAGCAGCTCCGGACAGGGCTACTATGGCTACACCTTC. Translated, it gives CASSSGQGYYGYTF.

The chain couples TRBV6-1 to TRBJ1-2, with TRBD1 matching over 7 bases. The CDR3 contains 16 residues. CDR1 and CDR2 from the germline V gene are MNHNS and SASEGT. The V gene end was trimmed by 4 bases and the J gene end by 4 bases; junction bases not matched to a gene: 12. The CDR3 DNA reads as TGTGCCAGCAGTGTTATTATAGCGGACAGGCTCTATGGCTACACCTTC. It yields the protein CASSVIIADRLYGYTF.